A single TCR beta chain is shown here with its context. The antigen this receptor binds is unknown. No qualities accompany the bases; no much larger clone lies one base away. At the DNA level, this CDR3 is encoded by other sequences in the same sample as well. TCR CDR3 regions were amplified from genomic DNA by multiplex PCR using the deep immunoSEQ assay. Extracted genomic DNA from each cell subset was distributed evenly across all wells of several immunoSEQ 96-well plates, and each plate was treated as a replicate. Each replicate PCR for sorted subsets received approximately 220 ng genomic DNA, equal to tens of thousands of T cell genomes. Purified libraries were quantified with a Qubit 3.0 fluorometer, sized on a Bioanalyzer 2100, and re-quantified with the KAPA Library Quantification kit. Every immunoSEQ 96-well plate was sequenced on a separate single-read 150-cycle Illumina NextSeq 550 flow cell. As for how the authors treated the data: The immunoSEQ output contained only junctional sequences without quality scores, so filtering could not match that applied to full-length reads. To assign V/J genes and CDR3, sequences were annotated using PyIR, a Python wrapper for IgBLAST v1.9, with IMGT germline references. Any read was removed if the V/J assignment was weak (E-value above 1e-6), the CDR3 was missing, or the read contained stop codons, out-of-frame junctions, or ambiguous translated residues. V3J clonotypes were defined as sequences sharing the same inferred V gene, J gene, and CDR3 amino acid sequence. Percentage overlap between repertoires was calculated by dividing the number of shared unique clonotypes by the size of the smaller repertoire. Richness of each repertoire was evaluated using RTK rarefaction, the Chao1 estimator, and Recon v2.1 estimates of unobserved clonotypes. Generation probabilities for all TCRbeta clonotypes obtained by the gDNA method from a handful of donors were computed using OLGA. TCRdb obtained this table from immuneACCESS and retained in-frame rearrangements with V and J assigned. These tables miss some clones; where compared with another copy, unresolved V genes account for less than half of the shortfall, and the remainder is unexplained. From that table come the V and J calls and clone size; the DNA was used to work out D and trimming. Within this sample are about 2.1 million clones, with 93% of them counted one time only. The ten largest clones add up to under 2% of the sample.

The CDR3 runs 13 residues from the cysteine to the phenylalanine. Only CDR3 DNA is held: 39 bases, read in frame from base 1. V loses 6 bases, J loses 4 bases, and the germline ends lie 13 bases apart. The germline V gene (reference sequence) supplies CDR1 MNHEY and CDR2 SMNVEV. This specimen comes from a study of shared clonotypes between healthy human individuals (dated by TCRdb to 2018 to 2021). Notes on the research overall: The cohort comprised a couple of women and three men aged 18 to 49 years. For each donor, three plates each were used for CD4 naive and CD4 memory, two plates were used for CD8 naive, and one plate was used for CD8 memory. To estimate repertoire size and how much clonotype sharing occurs between individuals, the study deeply sequenced the blood TCR repertoires of roughly 5 healthy adults. To increase sequencing depth and limit assay-specific biases, TCR repertoire library preparation and sequencing were carried out by different laboratories using diverse techniques. Leukapheresis yielded between about 0.9 and 9.5 billion PBMCs per donor. General study outcomes and caveats: Roughly 5.2% of naive CD4, around 4% of naive CD8, 2.3% of memory CD4, and 0.4% of memory CD8 clonotypes were shared across a few donors. Rarefaction of sorted-subset datasets indicated incomplete sequencing despite the large sequencing depth. Based on pairwise subsampling, the degree of clonotype sharing among donors was expected to be affected by sequencing depth. Estimated clonotype richness was generally larger for naive than for memory subsets. Sampling was restricted to blood, and TCR repertoires in tissue are likely to differ from TCR repertoires in blood. The small number of donors limited the genetic and exposure-history diversity represented. Compared with non-shared clonotypes, clonotypes shared by all four sorted-subset donors had higher generation probabilities.

For the CD8 naive samples, CD45RO-negative cells were positively selected for CCR7, yielding a CD45RA+CCR7+ population from which TemRA cells were excluded. Donors were healthy HIV-negative adults with no recently reported acute infections or vaccinations. Only Caucasian adults living in Nashville, Tennessee, USA were represented among the donors. After blood collection by leukapheresis, PBMCs were isolated using Ficoll-Histopaque density gradient centrifugation and then cryopreserved in the vapor phase of liquid nitrogen. Purity and quantity of every magnetically sorted T cell population were checked by analytical flow cytometry. From each sorted fraction, genomic DNA was isolated and quantified by UV absorbance on a Nanodrop 2000c.

This clonotype was obtained from a man between 18 and 29 years old in good health. Some clones in this sample may be carry-over from other donors' samples. The sequence joins TRBV27 to TRBJ2-7; the D gene is not confidently resolved. The source material was naive CD8+ T cells from PBMCs. The label giving this sample's cell subset or site can be read as: CD45RA+CCR7+. The nucleotide sequence is given as TGTGCCAGCAGCCTCGCTTTTTCATACGAGCAGTACTTC. Translated, it reads CASSLAFSYEQYF.